Following are 7 T cell receptor beta chains from one sample sequenced in a study of OX40 agonist ivuxolimab in advanced cancers. Measured with immunoSEQ multiplex PCR; TCRdb has only the in-frame clones, and not every one. In the table there are 40,000 to 60,000 clones, about 93% of which are singletons. Material: CD4+ or CD8+ T cells sorted from blood, obtained in a trial of the OX40 agonist ivuxolimab. All receptors derive from an adult with an advanced solid tumor such as melanoma, head and neck, liver or kidney cancer.

The chain uses TRBV6-5 and TRBJ1-6; unclear D gene. Trimming took 2 bases from V and 10 from J, leaving 9 bases between them. The CDR3 consists of 13 residues. Germline lookup yields CDR1 MNHEY and CDR2 SVGAGI. The CDR3 DNA follows: TGTGCCAGCAGTTACAGGGATCAATCACCCCTCCACTTT. Residues: CASSYRDQSPLHF.

The V call is TRBV7-9, the J call TRBJ2-1; D is uncertain. CDR1 and CDR2 from the germline V gene are SEHNR and FQNEAQ (reference sequence). The V end was cut by 4 bases, the J end by 4 bases, with 20 bases between. The length of the CDR3 is 17 residues. The CDR3, as DNA: TGTGCCAGCAGCTCCCCTAGGAGCAACCCGAATTACAATGAGCAGTTCTTC. Protein sequence: CASSSPRSNPNYNEQFF.

This chain uses TRBV11-2 with TRBJ1-2; D may be TRBD1 (5 bases). CDR3 length: 15 amino acids. Trimming removed 1 base from V and 0 bases from J, with 9 bases in between. Looked up from germline, CDR1 is SGHAT and CDR2 is FQNNGV. Here the CDR3 reads CASSLVDRPNYGYTF. In nucleotides, the CDR3 is TGTGCCAGCAGCTTAGTTGACAGACCTAACTATGGCTACACCTTC. The full variable domain, completed using reference TRBV11-2 and TRBJ1-2, is EAGVAQSPRYKIIEKRQSVAFWCNPISGHATLYWYQQILGQGPKLLIQFQNNGVVDDSQLPKDRFSAERLKGVDSTLKIQPAKLEDSAVYLCASSLVDRPNYGYTFGSGTRLTVV.

This chain joins TRBV4-1 and TRBJ1-5, with unresolved D. The germline V gene encodes CDR1 MGHRA and CDR2 YSYEKL. The CDR3 extends over 15 amino acids. The V and J ends lost 0 bases and 4 bases respectively, with 10 bases between them. CDR3 coding DNA: TGCGCCAGCAGCCAAGATATCCTAGGGAATCAGCCCCAGCATTTT. This encodes CASSQDILGNQPQHF.

The chain joins TRBV12-5 to TRBJ2-1; D is undetermined. The CDR3 runs to 18 residues. The germline CDR1 and CDR2 sequences are LGHNT and FRNRAP. Trimming cost V 2 bases and J 4 bases, with 21 bases left between them. As DNA, the CDR3 is TGTGCTAGTGGTTTGCCACAGCCCAGACCACATTTTTACAATGAGCAGTTCTTC. Protein product: CASGLPQPRPHFYNEQFF.

The chain joins TRBV10-1 to TRBJ2-2, with a possible D match to TRBD1 (6 bases). Trimming took 3 bases from V and 4 from J, leaving 15 bases between them. CDR3 length: 16 residues. CDR1 is WNHNN, CDR2 SYGVQD, per germline (reference sequence). In DNA, the CDR3 is TGCGCCAGCAGTGACATGGCGGACAGACGCACCGGGGAGCTGTTTTTT. Its translation is CASSDMADRRTGELFF.

This clone was observed a single time. V and J are TRBV5-1 and TRBJ2-5, with no clear D. Trimming took 0 bases from V and 4 from J, leaving 10 bases between them. The CDR3 loop spans 14 amino acids. The germline CDR1 and CDR2 sequences are SGHRS and YFSETQ. The CDR3 sequence: CASSLGFDPETQYF. CDR3 DNA sequence: TGCGCCAGCAGCTTGGGGTTTGACCCAGAGACCCAGTACTTC.